This TCR beta chain emerged from a study of blood T cell repertoires in COVID-19. Overall study: Donors in the United States, Italy and Spain gave samples during acute or convalescent COVID-19. Sample material is recorded as cDNA or gDNA derived from T cells, B-cell-depleted T cells, or PBMCs.

Per the authors' pipeline: Researchers report that nucleated cell counts were estimated from reference gene primer amplification. Profiled with immunoSEQ multiplex PCR; TCRdb holds only in-frame clones, not every one. D and trimming were read from the DNA, whereas the V and J calls and clone size are those reported in that table. The sample lists 95,000 to 150,000 clones; around 86% were seen once. This clone was detected a few times. Looked up from germline, CDR1 is SQVTM and CDR2 is ANQGSEA. Losses at the gene ends were 6 bases for V and 4 bases for J; bases not matched to a gene: 7. This CDR3 is 14 amino acids long.

The sample was peripheral blood. This clonotype originated in a middle-aged man with acute or convalescent COVID-19. The rearrangement links TRBV29-1 to TRBJ2-1; 9 nucleotides agree with TRBD2. The CDR3 spells CSVPGTSSYNEQFF. The CDR3 DNA follows: TGCAGCGTCCCCGGGACTAGCAGTTACAATGAGCAGTTCTTC.